The 14 T cell receptor beta chains listed next were all sequenced from one sample in a study of blood T cell repertoires in COVID-19. Repertoires were generated with immunoSEQ multiplex PCR, while TCRdb's copy carries only in-frame clones and drops some. The sample consists of about 260,000 clones, 88% of them appearing once. The specimen sequenced was peripheral blood. Receptors were obtained from a woman in her seventies with COVID-19, enrolled during active disease.

This clone has only one observation. V and J are TRBV9 and TRBJ1-4; no clear D gene. The V gene lost 1 base and the J gene lost 1 base, with 11 bases spanning the gap. CDR1 is SGDLS, CDR2 YYNGEE, per germline. This CDR3 comprises 16 residues. CDR3 in DNA: TGTGCCAGCAGCGTATTTACCGGGTTAACTAATGAAAAACTGTTTTTT. This codes for CASSVFTGLTNEKLFF.

The V call is TRBV2, the J call TRBJ1-1; 11 bases line up with TRBD1. Germline V gives CDR1 SNHLY, CDR2 FYNNEI. The CDR3 covers 14 residues. With 11 bases clipped from V and 0 bases from J, the junction kept 5 bases outside the gene matches. CDR3 loop: CAGGQGAMNTEAFF. CDR3 DNA: TGTGCCGGAGGACAGGGGGCGATGAACACTGAAGCTTTCTTT.

This chain uses TRBV25-1 with TRBJ2-3, with a possible D match to TRBD2 (6 bases). Trimming cost V 4 bases and J 6 bases, with 14 bases left between them. Germline V gene sequence: CDR1 MGHDK, CDR2 SYGVNS. The CDR3 sequence is 14 residues long. The DNA for the CDR3 is TGTGCCAGCAGTGGTTTCGGGACTCCGGATACGCAGTATTTT. Amino acids: CASSGFGTPDTQYF.

This clone is a singleton in its sample. The chain joins TRBV2 to TRBJ1-5, with 7 positions matching TRBD1. Germline V gives CDR1 SNHLY, CDR2 FYNNEI. The CDR3 totals 15 residues. V lost 6 bases, J lost 4 bases, and 9 bases stayed unmatched. This chain's CDR3 is CASRGQGVRNQPQHF. DNA of the CDR3: TGTGCCAGCAGGGGTCAGGGGGTCCGGAATCAGCCCCAGCATTTT.

The V gene is TRBV19, the J gene TRBJ1-5; 7 nucleotides line up with TRBD1. Germline loops: CDR1 LNHDA, CDR2 SQIVND (reference sequence). There are 16 residues in the CDR3. Trimming at V came to 4 bases and at J to 4 bases, leaving 10 bases not matched to a gene. CDR3 amino acids: CASSTRQGSFNQPQHF. CDR3 in DNA: TGTGCCAGTAGTACCCGACAGGGAAGTTTTAATCAGCCCCAGCATTTT. The complete variable domain, with remaining parts taken from reference TRBV19 and TRBJ1-5, reads DGGITQSPKYLFRKEGQNVTLSCEQNLNHDAMYWYRQDPGQGLRLIYYSQIVNDFQKGDIAEGYSVSREKKESFPLTVTSAQKNPTAFYLCASSTRQGSFNQPQHFGDGTRLSIL.

This chain connects TRBV20-1 to TRBJ2-3, with 7 bases that match TRBD2. Germline values: CDR1 DFQATT, CDR2 SNEGSKA (reference sequence). The ends lost 3 bases at V and 3 bases at J; junction bases unmatched: 6. The CDR3 consists of 14 residues. CDR3 sequence reads: CSASIAGYTDTQYF. The CDR3 DNA reads as TGCAGTGCTAGTATAGCGGGCTATACAGATACGCAGTATTTT.

The chain links TRBV6-5 to TRBJ2-7, with a weak D call TRBD2 (6 bases). Germline CDR1 MNHEY, CDR2 SVGAGI. The V end was cut by 2 bases, the J end by 0 bases, with 8 bases between. The CDR3 loop spans 14 amino acids. CDR3 bases: TGTGCCAGCAGTTACCGGGACTTCTCCTACGAGCAGTACTTC. Translated, it gives CASSYRDFSYEQYF.

This clone showed up just once. This sequence joins TRBV5-1 and TRBJ2-3; 9 bases are shared with TRBD1. After removal of 0 bases from V and 6 bases from J, the junction contained 8 bases not matched to a gene. Germline CDR1 SGHRS, CDR2 YFSETQ. This CDR3 contains 16 residues. CDR3 loop: CASSLAGQGRRDTQYF. For the CDR3, the DNA is TGCGCCAGCAGCTTGGCGGGACAGGGCCGGAGGGATACGCAGTATTTT.

V is TRBV3-1 (or the pseudogene TRBV3-2) and J is TRBJ1-2, with 8 positions matching TRBD1. This CDR3 is 14 amino acids long. The V segment lost 6 bases and the J segment 2 bases; nucleotides outside the gene matches: 5. Germline CDR1 is LGHDT and CDR2 is YNNKEL (reference sequence). In DNA form, the CDR3 reads TGTGCCAGCAGGCGACAGGGGACCAACTATGGCTACACCTTC. Residues: CASRRQGTNYGYTF.

The chain carries TRBV10-3 and TRBJ1-1; 7 positions agree with TRBD1. Germline trimming cut 2 bases from V and 2 bases from J; bases unmatched to any gene: 5. In germline, CDR1 is ENHRY, CDR2 SYGVKD. The length of the CDR3 is 15 residues. CDR3 nucleotide sequence: TGTGCCATCAGTGAGACGGGGACAGAAAACACTGAAGCTTTCTTT. Translating it yields CAISETGTENTEAFF.

The chain uses TRBV28 and TRBJ2-5; TRBD1 matches 10 bases. The trim removed 8 bases at V and 4 bases at J, leaving 13 bases unmatched. Germline V gives CDR1 MDHEN, CDR2 SYDVKM. The CDR3 spans 16 residues. The CDR3 here is CASLTRDRGLRETQYF. The DNA of the CDR3 is TGTGCCAGCCTTACCCGGGACAGGGGACTGCGAGAGACCCAGTACTTC.

The chain carries TRBV18 and TRBJ1-4; no firm D call. This CDR3 comprises 16 residues. Per germline, CDR1 KGHSH and CDR2 LQKENI. V was cut by 4 bases and J by 4 bases, with 16 bases left in between. The chain's CDR3 is CASSRNHQAFNEKLFF. CDR3 coding DNA: TGTGCCAGCTCACGGAACCACCAGGCCTTTAATGAAAAACTGTTTTTT. Supplemented by reference TRBV18 and TRBJ1-4, the full variable domain reads NAGVMQNPRHLVRRRGQEARLRCSPMKGHSHVYWYRQLPEEGLKFMVYLQKENIIDESGMPKERFSAEFPKEGPSILRIQQVVRGDSAAYFCASSRNHQAFNEKLFFGSGTQLSVL.

The chain uses TRBV21-1 and TRBJ1-4; the table's D gene call, TRBD1, was not cross checked with the DNA. TRBV21-1 is a recognized pseudogene. CDR3 size: 17 residues. The CDR3 nucleotides are TGTGCCAGCAGCACTCGGACAGGGGCGACAACTAATGAAAAACTGTTTTTT. Its translation: CASSTRTGATTNEKLFF.

The chain carries TRBV19 and TRBJ2-7, with D possibly being TRBD2 (6 bases). Looked up from germline, CDR1 is LNHDA and CDR2 is SQIVND (reference sequence). CDR3 length: 15 residues. Trimming took off 8 bases at V and 0 bases at J, with 17 bases between the two ends. The CDR3 region has the DNA TGTGCCAGTTCTAACGGGGGATCTAGCTCCTACGAGCAGTACTTC. It is translated as CASSNGGSSSYEQYF. The whole variable domain, remainder taken from reference TRBV19 and TRBJ2-7, is DGGITQSPKYLFRKEGQNVTLSCEQNLNHDAMYWYRQDPGQGLRLIYYSQIVNDFQKGDIAEGYSVSREKKESFPLTVTSAQKNPTAFYLCASSNGGSSSYEQYFGPGTRLTVT.